The rows below give T cell receptor beta chains drawn from one sample of a study of CD8 T cells in Susac syndrome. TCRdb independently ran MiXCR on the immunoSEQ multiplex PCR reads; one entry per CDR3 protein. The profile shows more than 90,000 distinct CDR3 sequences, approximately 93% of them singletons. Sequenced material: CD4+ T cells from PBMCs. These receptors came from a human donor with multiple sclerosis. The CDR3 runs from the conserved cysteine through the conserved F or W. The order of the fields is J gene, V gene, clone size, D gene, CDR3 protein, CDR3 DNA. The D gene is left open where the match is weak. Clone size, where shown, is once, few, many, or a class for clones that have expanded.

j_call: TRBJ1-1
v_call: TRBV6-2/TRBV6-3
clone_size: .
d_call: .
cdr3_aa: CASSYTNTEAFF
cdr3_nt: TGTGCCAGCAGTTATACCAACACTGAAGCTTTCTTT

j_call: TRBJ1-3
v_call: TRBV7-2
clone_size: .
d_call: .
cdr3_aa: CASSPALGLGNTIYF
cdr3_nt: TGTGCCAGCAGCCCAGCCTTAGGCCTCGGGAACACCATATATTTT

j_call: TRBJ1-3
v_call: TRBV20-1
clone_size: .
d_call: .
cdr3_aa: CSARVGQRNTIYF
cdr3_nt: TGCAGTGCTAGAGTCGGACAGCGAAACACCATATATTTT

j_call: TRBJ2-2
v_call: TRBV12-3/TRBV12-4
clone_size: .
d_call: TRBD1
cdr3_aa: CASTPGQGAKGELFF
cdr3_nt: TGTGCCAGCACCCCGGGACAGGGGGCAAAGGGGGAGCTGTTTTTT

j_call: TRBJ1-2
v_call: TRBV3-1
clone_size: .
d_call: .
cdr3_aa: CASSHAVNYGYTF
cdr3_nt: TGTGCCAGCAGCCACGCAGTTAACTATGGCTACACCTTC

j_call: TRBJ2-5
v_call: TRBV7-3
clone_size: .
d_call: TRBD2
cdr3_aa: CASSLGDYQETQYF
cdr3_nt: TGTGCCAGCAGCCTCGGGGACTATCAAGAGACCCAGTACTTC

j_call: TRBJ2-2
v_call: TRBV6-1
clone_size: .
d_call: .
cdr3_aa: CASSARVGGELFF
cdr3_nt: TGTGCCAGCAGTGCGCGAGTAGGCGGGGAGCTGTTTTTT

j_call: TRBJ2-3
v_call: TRBV25-1
clone_size: .
d_call: .
cdr3_aa: CASSEYSKDTQYF
cdr3_nt: TGTGCCAGCAGTGAATATTCTAAAGATACGCAGTATTTT

j_call: TRBJ1-5
v_call: TRBV30
clone_size: once
d_call: .
cdr3_aa: CAWSVRTNQPQHF
cdr3_nt: TGTGCCTGGAGTGTACGGACCAATCAGCCCCAGCATTTT

j_call: TRBJ2-1
v_call: TRBV4-1
clone_size: .
d_call: .
cdr3_aa: CASSQDQPRGVYNEQFF
cdr3_nt: TGCGCCAGCAGCCAAGACCAGCCCCGAGGCGTTTACAATGAGCAGTTCTTC

j_call: TRBJ2-1
v_call: TRBV19
clone_size: .
d_call: .
cdr3_aa: CASSRRGPGPYNEQFF
cdr3_nt: TGTGCCAGTAGCCGTCGTGGGCCTGGACCCTACAATGAGCAGTTCTTC

j_call: TRBJ2-7
v_call: TRBV2
clone_size: .
d_call: TRBD1
cdr3_aa: CASRRQGSYEQYF
cdr3_nt: TGTGCCAGCAGGCGACAGGGATCCTACGAGCAGTACTTC

j_call: TRBJ1-5
v_call: TRBV19
clone_size: .
d_call: .
cdr3_aa: CASKDPSFEAQHF
cdr3_nt: TGTGCCAGTAAGGACCCATCCTTTGAAGCCCAGCATTTT

j_call: TRBJ1-2
v_call: TRBV5-6
clone_size: .
d_call: .
cdr3_aa: CASSLGRDHGYTF
cdr3_nt: TGTGCCAGCAGCTTGGGCAGGGATCATGGCTACACCTTC

j_call: TRBJ1-1
v_call: TRBV5-4
clone_size: .
d_call: TRBD1
cdr3_aa: CASSFRDRGNEAFF
cdr3_nt: TGTGCCAGCAGCTTCCGGGACAGGGGTAATGAAGCTTTCTTT

j_call: TRBJ2-1
v_call: TRBV29-1
clone_size: .
d_call: TRBD2
cdr3_aa: CSVEGLASGGASSYNEQFF
cdr3_nt: TGCAGCGTTGAAGGATTGGCTAGCGGGGGGGCGAGCTCCTACAATGAGCAGTTCTTC

j_call: TRBJ1-2
v_call: TRBV28
clone_size: few
d_call: .
cdr3_aa: CASRMGGRYGYTF
cdr3_nt: TGTGCCAGCCGGATGGGGGGTCGGTATGGCTACACCTTC

j_call: TRBJ1-1
v_call: TRBV15
clone_size: .
d_call: TRBD1
cdr3_aa: CATSRGTGQGSGVGAFF
cdr3_nt: TGTGCCACCAGCAGAGGTACCGGACAGGGATCGGGGGTAGGAGCTTTCTTT

j_call: TRBJ2-1
v_call: TRBV29-1
clone_size: .
d_call: TRBD1
cdr3_aa: CSVEEELRQGTNEQFF
cdr3_nt: TGCAGCGTTGAAGAAGAATTGAGACAGGGGACCAATGAGCAGTTCTTC

j_call: TRBJ2-5
v_call: TRBV5-5
clone_size: .
d_call: .
cdr3_aa: CASRRGAEETQYF
cdr3_nt: TGCGCCAGCAGACGGGGGGCAGAAGAGACCCAGTACTTC

j_call: TRBJ2-7
v_call: TRBV14
clone_size: .
d_call: .
cdr3_aa: CASSRAGGGSEQYF
cdr3_nt: TGTGCCAGCAGCCGCGCAGGTGGGGGATCCGAGCAGTACTTC

j_call: TRBJ2-5
v_call: TRBV5-6
clone_size: few
d_call: .
cdr3_aa: CASSLGWDKTQYF
cdr3_nt: TGTGCCAGCAGCCTGGGGTGGGATAAGACCCAGTACTTC

j_call: TRBJ2-5
v_call: TRBV7-8
clone_size: .
d_call: .
cdr3_aa: CASSLGTVLQETQYF
cdr3_nt: TGTGCCAGCAGCTTAGGGACAGTCCTCCAAGAGACCCAGTACTTC

j_call: TRBJ1-1
v_call: TRBV21-1
clone_size: .
d_call: .
cdr3_aa: CAKSPGRCFEAFF
cdr3_nt: TGTGCCAAGTCACCGGGACGGTGTTTTGAAGCTTTCTTT

j_call: TRBJ2-7
v_call: TRBV10-3
clone_size: .
d_call: .
cdr3_aa: CALRGGLDDEQYF
cdr3_nt: TGTGCCCTTAGGGGGGGGCTGGATGACGAGCAGTACTTC

j_call: TRBJ2-1
v_call: TRBV24-1
clone_size: few
d_call: .
cdr3_aa: CATSDPAGFSHNEQFF
cdr3_nt: TGTGCCACCAGTGATCCTGCGGGTTTCTCCCACAATGAGCAGTTCTTC

j_call: TRBJ1-3
v_call: TRBV7-2
clone_size: .
d_call: TRBD1
cdr3_aa: CASSLQGGTSSGNTIYF
cdr3_nt: TGTGCCAGCAGCTTACAGGGGGGGACTTCCTCTGGAAACACCATATATTTT

j_call: TRBJ2-7
v_call: TRBV5-1
clone_size: .
d_call: TRBD1
cdr3_aa: CASSKVLSGGSSYEQYF
cdr3_nt: TGCGCCAGCAGCAAGGTACTGTCAGGGGGTAGCTCCTACGAGCAGTACTTC

j_call: TRBJ1-2
v_call: TRBV7-2
clone_size: .
d_call: TRBD1
cdr3_aa: CASSTRQGDWSGYGYTF
cdr3_nt: TGTGCCAGCAGCACGAGACAGGGGGATTGGAGTGGCTATGGCTACACCTTC

j_call: TRBJ2-1
v_call: TRBV12-3/TRBV12-4
clone_size: .
d_call: .
cdr3_aa: CASRSQNEQFF
cdr3_nt: TGTGCCAGCAGGTCCCAGAATGAGCAGTTCTTC

j_call: TRBJ2-3
v_call: TRBV2
clone_size: .
d_call: .
cdr3_aa: CASSEGASIDTQYF
cdr3_nt: TGTGCCAGCAGTGAAGGGGCGTCGATAGATACGCAGTATTTT

j_call: TRBJ1-6
v_call: TRBV28
clone_size: .
d_call: TRBD1
cdr3_aa: CASSFGQGYNSPLHF
cdr3_nt: TGTGCCAGCAGTTTCGGACAGGGCTATAATTCACCCCTCCACTTT

j_call: TRBJ2-7
v_call: TRBV10-1
clone_size: .
d_call: .
cdr3_aa: CASSERTNYEQYF
cdr3_nt: TGCGCCAGCAGTGAGAGGACTAACTACGAGCAGTACTTC

j_call: TRBJ2-6
v_call: TRBV19
clone_size: .
d_call: .
cdr3_aa: CATVPGGTGANVLTF
cdr3_nt: TGTGCCACCGTTCCTGGGGGTACAGGGGCCAACGTCCTGACTTTC

j_call: TRBJ1-2
v_call: TRBV5-1
clone_size: once
d_call: TRBD1
cdr3_aa: CASTPAGTDGYTF
cdr3_nt: TGCGCCAGCACCCCGGCAGGGACAGATGGCTACACCTTC

j_call: TRBJ2-7
v_call: TRBV7-2
clone_size: once
d_call: .
cdr3_aa: CASSPTFYEQYF
cdr3_nt: TGTGCCAGCAGCCCCACCTTCTACGAGCAGTACTTC

j_call: TRBJ1-1
v_call: TRBV9
clone_size: .
d_call: .
cdr3_aa: CASSVGNPNTEAFF
cdr3_nt: TGTGCCAGCAGCGTCGGGAATCCGAACACTGAAGCTTTCTTT

j_call: TRBJ1-6
v_call: TRBV30
clone_size: .
d_call: .
cdr3_aa: CAWSATRTGKGNSPLHF
cdr3_nt: TGTGCCTGGAGTGCGACCCGAACAGGGAAGGGAAATTCACCCCTCCACTTT

j_call: TRBJ2-2
v_call: TRBV5-1
clone_size: .
d_call: .
cdr3_aa: CASRKESGELFF
cdr3_nt: TGCGCCAGCAGGAAGGAGAGCGGGGAGCTGTTTTTT

j_call: TRBJ2-5
v_call: TRBV28
clone_size: once
d_call: TRBD1
cdr3_aa: CASSPTWTGAETQYF
cdr3_nt: TGTGCCAGCAGTCCCACCTGGACAGGGGCAGAGACCCAGTACTTC

j_call: TRBJ2-3
v_call: TRBV7-2
clone_size: .
d_call: .
cdr3_aa: CASSLGGGANGDTQYF
cdr3_nt: TGTGCCAGCAGCTTAGGAGGCGGGGCGAACGGGGATACGCAGTATTTT

j_call: TRBJ1-1
v_call: TRBV28
clone_size: .
d_call: .
cdr3_aa: CASSLFTNTEAFF
cdr3_nt: TGTGCCAGCAGTTTGTTTACGAACACTGAAGCTTTCTTT

j_call: TRBJ1-5
v_call: TRBV19
clone_size: .
d_call: .
cdr3_aa: CASSIGEGWQPQHF
cdr3_nt: TGTGCCAGTAGTATAGGAGAGGGCTGGCAACCCCAGCATTTT

j_call: TRBJ1-2
v_call: TRBV18
clone_size: .
d_call: .
cdr3_aa: CASSPETTASNGYTF
cdr3_nt: TGTGCCAGCTCACCAGAGACAACTGCTAGCAATGGCTACACCTTC

j_call: TRBJ1-4
v_call: TRBV29-1
clone_size: .
d_call: .
cdr3_aa: CSVEVGDTALF
cdr3_nt: TGCAGCGTTGAAGTGGGGGACACAGCCCTTTTT

j_call: TRBJ2-7
v_call: TRBV29-1
clone_size: .
d_call: TRBD2
cdr3_aa: CSVTSGGANEQYF
cdr3_nt: TGCAGCGTTACTAGCGGGGGGGCTAACGAGCAGTACTTC

j_call: TRBJ1-2
v_call: TRBV20-1
clone_size: .
d_call: .
cdr3_aa: CSADRIDGYTF
cdr3_nt: TGCAGTGCCGATCGGATAGATGGCTACACCTTC